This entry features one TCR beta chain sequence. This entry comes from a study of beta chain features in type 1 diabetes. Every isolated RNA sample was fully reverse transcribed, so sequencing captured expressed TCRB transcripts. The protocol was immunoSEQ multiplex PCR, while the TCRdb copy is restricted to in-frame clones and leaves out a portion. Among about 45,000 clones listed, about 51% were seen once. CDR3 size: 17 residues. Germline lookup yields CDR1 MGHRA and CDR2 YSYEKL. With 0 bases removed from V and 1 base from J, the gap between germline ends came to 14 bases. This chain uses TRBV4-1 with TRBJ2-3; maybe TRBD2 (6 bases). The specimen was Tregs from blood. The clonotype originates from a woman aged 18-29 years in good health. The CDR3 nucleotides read TGCGCCAGCAGCCAAGATCGGGGGTCGGGGGGCACAGATACGCAGTATTTT. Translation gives CASSQDRGSGGTDTQYF.